A single sample gave rise to the 21 T cell receptor beta chains below, sequenced in a study of T-cell reconstitution after alpha-beta-depleted transplantation in children. The TCRbeta library incorporated unique molecular identifiers. TCRdb analysed the PCR reads with MiXCR anew, one entry per CDR3 protein. This sample has about 300,000 distinct CDR3 sequences, with over 7% found just once. Findings of the study overall: It was newly produced T cells that mostly accounted for T-cell counts and diversity one year after transplant.

The antigens of these receptors remain unknown. Material: peripheral blood, obtained 360 days after TCRalphabeta/CD19-depleted stem cell transplant. All receptors come from a female patient aged 2-9 years who had a stem cell transplant for Fanconi anemia, so the T cells may come from the graft donor.

This clonotype has ten or more counts. The rearrangement links TRBV6-2 or TRBV6-3 to TRBJ2-7; tentatively, D is TRBD1 (6 bases). V was shortened by 5 bases and J by 0 bases, with 11 bases between the two germline ends. The germline gives CDR1 MNHEY, CDR2 SVGEGT. There are 14 residues in the CDR3. CDR3 in DNA: TGTGCCAGCAGTCGACAGGAGAGCTCCTACGAGCAGTACTTC. This translates into CASSRQESSYEQYF.

This clonotype was found a few times. J is TRBJ1-2 and V is TRBV7-2; tentative D call: TRBD1 (5 bases). Trimming stripped 1 base from V and 5 bases from J, with 8 bases between. CDR3 length: 13 amino acids. CDR1 and CDR2 (germline): SGHTA, FQGNSA. The DNA of the CDR3 is TGTGCCAGCAGCTTAGAGACAGCATATGGCTACACCTTC. This translates into CASSLETAYGYTF.

The rearrangement links TRBV7-9 to TRBJ1-1; no firm D call. The CDR3 extends over 11 amino acids. The germline V gene has CDR1 SEHNR and CDR2 FQNEAQ (reference sequence). The CDR3 DNA is TGTGCTTACCAAGCGGGGACTGAAGCTTTCTTT. Encoded protein: CAYQAGTEAFF. Combining the CDR3 with reference TRBV7-9 and TRBJ1-1 gives the whole variable domain DTGVSQNPRHKITKRGQNVTFRCDPISEHNRLYWYRQTLGQGPEFLTYFQNEAQLEKSRLLSDRFSAERPKGSFSTLEIQRTEQGDSAMYLCAYQAGTEAFFGQGTRLTVV.

This clonotype was found a few times. J is TRBJ1-1 and V is TRBV11-2; D might be TRBD1 (5 bases). The V gene's germline CDR1 is SGHAT and CDR2 FQNNGV. V shed 0 bases and J shed 3 bases, with 11 bases lying between them. The CDR3 extends over 15 amino acids. The CDR3 loop is CASSLDRRGYTEAFF. In DNA, the CDR3 is TGTGCCAGCAGCTTAGATAGGAGGGGTTACACTGAAGCTTTCTTT.

In this sample, this clonotype turned up many times. The chain combines TRBV5-1 with TRBJ2-7; a weak D match, TRBD2 (5 bases). There are 18 residues in the CDR3. Trimming took 0 bases from V and 0 from J, leaving 19 bases between them. Germline loops: CDR1 SGHRS, CDR2 YFSETQ. CDR3 amino acids: CASSLGSKGERSSYEQYF. CDR3 nucleotide sequence: TGCGCCAGCAGCTTGGGTTCTAAGGGAGAACGAAGCTCCTACGAGCAGTACTTC.

In this sample, this clonotype turned up a few times. The chain employs TRBV7-9 and TRBJ1-1; D unresolved. The CDR3 covers 14 residues. Trimming left V 2 bases short and J 5 bases short, with 12 bases between. CDR1 is SEHNR, CDR2 FQNEAQ, per germline (reference sequence). The CDR3 DNA sequence: TGTGCCAGCAGCTTAATCCAACTAAAAACTGAAGCTTTCTTT. It encodes CASSLIQLKTEAFF.

This clonotype was counted a few times. This rearrangement joins TRBV18 to TRBJ2-1, with TRBD1 as a possible D gene (7 bases). V lost 3 bases and J lost 8, with 26 bases in between. The CDR3 has 18 amino acids. The germline V gene encodes CDR1 KGHSH and CDR2 LQKENI. CDR3 region: CASSPKRHQGGFTYEQFF. DNA for the CDR3: TGTGCCAGCTCACCGAAGCGACATCAGGGGGGCTTTACTTATGAGCAGTTCTTC.

V is TRBV4-3 and J is TRBJ2-6; 7 bases agree with TRBD1. Germline CDR1 LGHNA, CDR2 YSLEER. The CDR3 has 20 amino acids. After removal of 0 bases from V and 1 base from J, the junction contained 12 bases not matched to a gene. Here the CDR3 DNA reads TGCGCCAGCAGCCAAGAGGGGGTGGGACAGAGCACTTCTGGGGCCAACGTCCTGACTTTC. This codes for CASSQEGVGQSTSGANVLTF.

The V call is TRBV27, the J call TRBJ1-4; D is undetermined. This CDR3 contains 14 residues. The germline V and J ends were trimmed by 6 bases and 8 bases, with 16 bases remaining between them. Germline V CDR1 and CDR2: MNHEY, SMNVEV (reference sequence). The CDR3 sequence is CASRSGVEAEKLFF. The DNA of the CDR3 is TGTGCCAGCAGAAGCGGGGTCGAGGCCGAAAAACTGTTTTTT.

Only a few counts were recorded for this clonotype. The chain has TRBV5-5 and TRBJ1-1; TRBD1 is a possible D gene (6 bases). CDR1 is SGHKS and CDR2 is YYEKEE in the germline V gene (reference sequence). The CDR3 sequence is 13 residues long. Trimming cost V 5 bases and J 10 bases, with 18 bases left between them. The CDR3 region is CASRRIQGSGAFF. In DNA, the CDR3 is TGTGCCAGCAGAAGAATACAGGGATCGGGAGCTTTCTTT.

A few counts support this clonotype. The V and J genes are TRBV20-1 and TRBJ2-1, with D possibly TRBD2 on 5 matching bases. The ends were cut back, 1 base at V and 8 bases at J, with 9 bases in the middle. Per the germline V gene, CDR1 is DFQATT and CDR2 is SNEGSKA (reference sequence). The CDR3 sequence is 12 residues long. CDR3 nucleotide sequence: TGCAGTGCTAGAGTACGGGGTCATGAGCAGTTCTTC. Its translation is CSARVRGHEQFF.

This clonotype was seen a handful of times. The genes are TRBV7-9 and TRBJ2-7, with D tentatively TRBD1 (6 bases). In germline, CDR1 is SEHNR, CDR2 FQNEAQ (reference sequence). The CDR3 consists of 14 residues. V was shortened by 6 bases and J by 0 bases, with 12 bases between the two germline ends. The CDR3: CASRKGDLSYEQYF. Here the CDR3 DNA reads TGTGCCAGCAGGAAGGGGGACCTCTCCTACGAGCAGTACTTC.

This clonotype appeared many times. The chain employs TRBV7-6 and TRBJ2-3; D assignment may be TRBD1 or TRBD2 (5 bases each). The V end was cut by 5 bases, the J end by 5 bases, with 20 bases between. CDR3 size: 16 residues. CDR1 and CDR2 (germline): SGHVS, FNYEAQ. The CDR3: CASSHNWGFPEDTQYF. DNA for the CDR3: TGTGCCAGCAGCCATAACTGGGGGTTCCCGGAAGATACGCAGTATTTT.

This clonotype was seen many times. The J gene is TRBJ2-5, the V gene TRBV7-2, with D perhaps TRBD2 (5 bases). The CDR3 totals 15 residues. Trimming left V 5 bases short and J 1 base short, with 14 bases between. Germline CDR1 SGHTA, CDR2 FQGNSA. CDR3 sequence: CASSPQSGIQETQYF. The CDR3 nucleotides are TGTGCCAGCAGCCCACAATCGGGGATCCAAGAGACCCAGTACTTC.

This clonotype was counted at least ten times. The rearrangement uses TRBV20-1 and TRBJ1-2; possible D gene TRBD1, 5 bases. V lost 0 bases to trimming and J lost 4 bases, with 18 bases between them. The CDR3 is 16 residues long. Germline values: CDR1 DFQATT, CDR2 SNEGSKA (reference sequence). The CDR3 spells CSARDRFMGGGYGYTF. The CDR3 DNA follows: TGCAGTGCTAGAGACCGATTTATGGGGGGAGGCTATGGCTACACCTTC.

Ten or more counts support this clonotype. The chain uses TRBV20-1 and TRBJ1-2; D is possibly TRBD1 (6 bases). CDR1 is DFQATT, CDR2 SNEGSKA, per germline (reference sequence). Trimming pared 4 bases from V and 8 bases from J, leaving 23 bases between. The CDR3 is 15 residues long. CDR3 region: CSAMQPTGLRNGYTF. The DNA of the CDR3 is TGCAGTGCTATGCAGCCCACAGGGTTGCGGAACGGCTACACCTTC.

In this sample, this clonotype turned up a few times. The chain is built from TRBV5-5 and TRBJ1-3; 9 nucleotides align to TRBD1. V shed 0 bases, J shed 2 bases, and the junction held 0 bases outside the gene matches. Germline V gene sequence: CDR1 SGHKS, CDR2 YYEKEE (reference sequence). CDR3 size: 15 residues. Here the CDR3 DNA reads TGTGCCAGCAGCTTGGGGGACAGGGCTGGAAACACCATATATTTT. Residues: CASSLGDRAGNTIYF. Supplemented by reference TRBV5-5 and TRBJ1-3, the full variable domain reads DAGVTQSPTHLIKTRGQQVTLRCSPISGHKSVSWYQQVLGQGPQFIFQYYEKEERGRGNFPDRFSARQFPNYSSELNVNALLLGDSALYLCASSLGDRAGNTIYFGEGSWLTVV.

This clonotype was seen ten or more times. This sequence joins TRBV29-1 and TRBJ2-7; D unresolved. The CDR3 length is 15 residues. Trimming cost V 3 bases and J 0 bases, with 15 bases left between them. Looked up from germline, CDR1 is SQVTM and CDR2 is ANQGSEA. As DNA, the CDR3 is TGCAGCGTTGAGTGGGGTTGGGCGGACTCCTACGAGCAGTACTTC. Its protein product is CSVEWGWADSYEQYF.

A few counts support this clonotype. The V call is TRBV4-3, the J call TRBJ2-1; D may match TRBD1 or TRBD2 (5 bases each). V dropped 8 bases and J dropped 10 bases, with 24 bases sitting between them. Germline CDR1 and CDR2: LGHNA and YSLEER. This CDR3 has 15 amino acids. Here the CDR3 reads CASARQSEGWEEQFF. The DNA of the CDR3 is TGCGCCAGCGCTCGACAGTCCGAGGGTTGGGAGGAGCAGTTCTTC.

This clonotype was recorded a few times. This chain links TRBV15 with TRBJ2-5, with a possible D match to TRBD1 (5 bases). Germline V lookup: CDR1 LNHNV, CDR2 YYDKDF (reference sequence). This CDR3 region has 18 residues. The ends were cut back, 0 bases at V and 5 bases at J, with 22 bases in the middle. CDR3 sequence (DNA): TGTGCCACCAGCAGAGATTTCGGGCAGGGCACCCGGTTGGAGACCCAGTACTTC. Residues: CATSRDFGQGTRLETQYF.

The rearrangement joins TRBV6-2 or TRBV6-3 to TRBJ2-5, with no clear D. With 7 bases removed from V and 1 base from J, the gap between germline ends came to 10 bases. Germline CDR1 and CDR2: MNHEY and SVGEGT. The CDR3 extends over 13 amino acids. The CDR3 DNA follows: TGTGCCAGCACACATAGGGCCCAAGAGACCCAGTACTTC. Protein product: CASTHRAQETQYF.